This paragraph reports one TCR beta chain. The sample belongs to a study of blood T cell repertoires in COVID-19. How the authors handled the data: The authors estimated nucleated cell counts from reference gene primer amplification. Here immunoSEQ multiplex PCR was the method, and the copy in TCRdb shows in-frame clones only, minus some. That table is the source of V, J and clone size, and D and trimming were worked out from the DNA. This table holds about 480,000 clones, around nine tenths found once. The CDR3 loop spans 16 amino acids. V was cut by 2 bases and J by 3 bases, with 14 bases left in between. Germline CDR1 reads SGHAT; CDR2 reads FQDESV (reference sequence).

The chain combines TRBV11-1 with TRBJ2-1, with D perhaps matching TRBD2 (6 bases). Sequencing input: PBMCs or T cells enriched from blood (not recorded which). The receptor's source is a woman aged 35 to 49 who had recovered from COVID-19. CDR3 protein: CASSLRDLNYYNEQFF. The DNA of the CDR3 is TGTGCCAGCAGCTTAAGGGACTTAAACTACTACAATGAGCAGTTCTTC.